Listed here is a single T cell receptor beta chain. Authors' data handling: Amplification from reference gene primers served as the basis for estimated nucleated cell counts. This table comes from immunoSEQ multiplex PCR, and its TCRdb copy is limited to in-frame clones, with some not included. V and J calls and clone size follow that table, whereas D and trimming were derived from the DNA. Of 200,000 to 300,000 clones listed, approximately 86% are singletons. The data stem from a study of blood T cell repertoires in COVID-19. On the study more broadly: The cDNA or gDNA used as material had been derived from T cells, B-cell-depleted T cells, or PBMCs.

The CDR3 is 16 amino acids. Input material: peripheral blood. The V and J genes are TRBV21-1 and TRBJ2-5; the table's TRBD2 call for D was not verified on the DNA. TRBV21-1 is termed a pseudogene. This TCR was sampled from a woman aged 25 to 39 who had recovered from COVID-19. CDR3 sequence: CASSKMGGVTQETQYF. For the CDR3, the DNA is TGTGCCAGCAGCAAAATGGGGGGGGTGACTCAAGAGACCCAGTACTTC.